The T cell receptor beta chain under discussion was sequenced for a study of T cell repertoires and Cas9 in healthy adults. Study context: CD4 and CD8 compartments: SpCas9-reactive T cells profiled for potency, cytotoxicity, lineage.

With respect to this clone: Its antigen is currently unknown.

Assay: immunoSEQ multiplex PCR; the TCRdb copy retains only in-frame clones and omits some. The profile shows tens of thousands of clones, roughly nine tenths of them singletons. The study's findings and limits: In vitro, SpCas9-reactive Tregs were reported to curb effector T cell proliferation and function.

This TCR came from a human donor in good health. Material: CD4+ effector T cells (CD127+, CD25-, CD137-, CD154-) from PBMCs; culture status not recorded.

The chain's CDR3 is CASSRTRDRVETQYF. The CDR3 region has the DNA TGTGCCAGCTCACGTACCCGGGACAGGGTCGAGACCCAGTACTTC. The chain couples TRBV18 to TRBJ2-5; 9 bases fit TRBD1. The V gene end was trimmed by 4 bases and the J gene end by 5 bases; junction bases not matched to a gene: 8. Germline CDR1 reads KGHSH; CDR2 reads LQKENI. This CDR3 has 15 amino acids.